The rows below give T cell receptor beta chains drawn from one sample of a study of T-cell memory formation after mild COVID-19. TCRdb called the 5' RACE reads again in MiXCR, with one record for every CDR3 protein. The sample has approximately 250,000 distinct CDR3 sequences; 16% are singletons. The source material was PBMCs or a T cell subset sorted from them (not recorded which). The source of these receptors is a man aged 18 to 30 who had mild COVID-19 (a few samples of this study predate the infection). Cell type and time point are not known. CDR3s include the opening cysteine and the closing phenylalanine or tryptophan. D genes are given only for firm matches. The size of a clone is reported for some rows only, either as once, few or many, or as a class for expanded clones.

j_call v_call clone_size d_call cdr3_nt cdr3_aa
TRBJ2-5 TRBV6-5 few . TGTGCCAGCAGTTACGGACGGAAAGAGACCCAGTACTTC CASSYGRKETQYF
TRBJ2-1 TRBV7-9 few . TGTGCCAGCAGCTTTGAGGTCCACAATGAGCAGTTCTTC CASSFEVHNEQFF
TRBJ2-2 TRBV29-1 . . TGCAGCGTTGAGAATCGACAGAACCCCACGAACACCGGGGAGCTGTTTTTT CSVENRQNPTNTGELFF
TRBJ1-1 TRBV7-9 many . TGTGCCAGCAGCTCGAAACAGGAATTCACTGAAGCTTTCTTT CASSSKQEFTEAFF
TRBJ2-7 TRBV29-1 . . TGCAGCGTTGACAACTCCTACGAGCAGTACTTC CSVDNSYEQYF
TRBJ1-1 TRBV7-9 . . TGTGCCAGCAGCTTTTCAGGGCGAGCTTTCTTT CASSFSGRAFF
TRBJ2-7 TRBV4-2 many TRBD2 TGTGCCAGCAGCCAAGATCTGGGCGGGGGGGCCCTCGAGCAGTACTTC CASSQDLGGGALEQYF
TRBJ2-5 TRBV5-8 few TRBD2 TGTGCCAGCAGCCTACTAGCGGGGGGAGAGACCCAGTACTTC CASSLLAGGETQYF
TRBJ2-1 TRBV7-2 many . TGTGCCAGCAGTCGGAAGATTGGGGATGAGCAGTTCTTC CASSRKIGDEQFF
TRBJ1-2 TRBV11-2 . . TGTGCCAGCAGCCGCTCAGGGCGCTATGGCTACACCTTC CASSRSGRYGYTF
TRBJ1-2 TRBV12-3/TRBV12-4 few . TGTGCCAGCCGAATCGAAGGGTCAAACTATGGCTACACCTTC CASRIEGSNYGYTF
TRBJ2-5 TRBV4-2 . TRBD1 TGTGCCAGCAGCCAAGTAGGACAGGCTGGAGGAAAGACCCAGTACTTC CASSQVGQAGGKTQYF
TRBJ1-2 TRBV29-1 few . TGCAGCGTTTCTAGACCGGAGCGGGGCTACACCTTC CSVSRPERGYTF
TRBJ2-7 TRBV7-9 . . TGTGCCGGCAGCTCGGACAGCCCTGAGCAGTACTTC CAGSSDSPEQYF
TRBJ1-1 TRBV18 . TRBD1 TGTGCCAGCTCACCACGACAGGGTGAAGGGATCGTCACTGAAGCTTTCTTT CASSPRQGEGIVTEAFF
TRBJ1-4 TRBV4-2 . TRBD1 TGTGCCAGCAGCCAAGGGAGACAGGGGATTAGTGAAAAACTGTTTTTT CASSQGRQGISEKLFF
TRBJ2-7 TRBV11-2 few . TGTGCCAGCAGCCGTGCGGGAACGGCCTACGAGCAGTACTTC CASSRAGTAYEQYF
TRBJ2-5 TRBV15 few . TGTGCCACCAGCAGAGACCGGGGAGCCACAGAGACCCAGTACTTC CATSRDRGATETQYF
TRBJ1-2 TRBV11-2 few . TGTGCCAGCAGCTGGAGATTTACGGAAAACTATGGCTACACCTTC CASSWRFTENYGYTF
TRBJ2-5 TRBV6-2/TRBV6-3 . TRBD1 TGTGCCAGCAGTTCACGGACAGGGAGGAGAGAAGAGACCCAGTACTTC CASSSRTGRREETQYF
TRBJ2-2 TRBV5-1 . TRBD1 TGCGCCAGCAGGACAGGGGGAGGTGACACCGGGGAGCTGTTTTTT CASRTGGGDTGELFF
TRBJ2-3 TRBV7-6 . . TGTGCCAGCAGCTTAGCGGGACCAGGGGCCATCACAGATACGCAGTATTTT CASSLAGPGAITDTQYF
TRBJ1-1 TRBV3-1 few TRBD1 TGTGCCAGCAGCCCCTGGGGACAGGGAAGAACTGAAGCTTTCTTT CASSPWGQGRTEAFF
TRBJ2-1 TRBV6-5 . . TGTGCCAGCAGTTACTCAGCCAGGACAAGCTTTTACAATGAGCAGTTCTTC CASSYSARTSFYNEQFF
TRBJ2-3 TRBV11-1 few TRBD2 TGTGCCAGCAGCTTTCCAAGGCTAGCGGGGGTTCAACATAACACAGATACGCAGTATTTT CASSFPRLAGVQHNTDTQYF
TRBJ2-1 TRBV6-1 . TRBD2 TGTGCCAGCACTCGACTAGCGGGGGGAATCGATGAGCAGTTCTTC CASTRLAGGIDEQFF
TRBJ2-2 TRBV7-9 few . TGTGCCAGCAGCCGGGACGGAGGGGAGCTGTTTTTT CASSRDGGELFF
TRBJ2-1 TRBV7-6 many . TGTGCCAGCAGCTGGGAAGTGACTAGTAGTGGCTGGGCTTTC CASSWEVTSSGWAF
TRBJ2-5 TRBV24-1 few TRBD1 TGTGCCACCGTGGACAGGAGTCAAGAGACCCAGTACTTC CATVDRSQETQYF
TRBJ2-7 TRBV11-2 many . TGTGCCAGCAGCTCGACCTACGAGCAGTACTTC CASSSTYEQYF
TRBJ2-5 TRBV27 few . TGTGCCAGCAGGCTTCTAGAGCAAGAGACCCAGTACTTC CASRLLEQETQYF
TRBJ1-4 TRBV7-2 many . TGTGCCAGTGCACAGGAAAGGGCAACTAATGAAAAACTGTTTTTT CASAQERATNEKLFF
TRBJ2-5 TRBV9 few . TGTGCCAGCAGCGTACGAGCGGACCAAGAGACCCAGTACTTC CASSVRADQETQYF
TRBJ1-2 TRBV6-2/TRBV6-3 few . TGTGCCAGCTCCCGGTATGGGAGCCTCTATGGCTACACCTTC CASSRYGSLYGYTF
TRBJ1-2 TRBV29-1 . . TGCAGCGTTGAAGCCGGGGGCAATCTGGCTGGCTACACCTTC CSVEAGGNLAGYTF